The source of this T cell receptor beta chain is a study of post-analysis software for immune sequencing data. Study context: Disease courses included relapsing-remitting, secondary progressive and progressive-relapsing multiple sclerosis.

The CDR3 totals 14 residues. Germline V gene sequence: CDR1 MNHNS, CDR2 SASEGT. V shed 2 bases and J shed 6 bases, with 13 bases lying between them. This clonotype was seen once. Its antigen is still unknown. Included in the TCR beta cDNA libraries were unique molecular identifiers. Input populations of roughly 1 to 11 million T cells gave rise to approximately 500,000 cDNA molecules. TCRdb used MiXCR to reprocess the PCR reads, holding one entry per CDR3 protein. The table lists 650,000 to 850,000 distinct CDR3 sequences, roughly 58% of them singletons. Study-wide findings and caveats: In patients, about 5 TRBV segments were more frequent than in controls, with TRBV5-6, TRBV5-1 and TRBV20-1 among them.

This chain uses TRBV6-1 with TRBJ1-1, with D possibly being TRBD1 (5 bases). The receptor comes from a girl between 5 and 17 years old with multiple sclerosis. Sample: blood. The CDR3 DNA follows: TGTGCCAGCAGTGAACTCTCGGGGGTCGCTGAAGCTTTCTTT. Encoded protein: CASSELSGVAEAFF.